Sequencing of this T cell receptor beta chain was carried out in a study of cytomegalovirus exposure and HLA in healthy donors. Findings of the study overall: Sequencing had likely introduced a cluster of highly shared sequence variants as an artifact.

PCR amplification relied on 60 Vbeta primers (plus 13 Jbeta primers). Using immunoSEQ multiplex PCR, the repertoire was profiled, and TCRdb retains in-frame clones only, with some absent. The data contain around 130,000 clones, more than 80% of them singletons. All the people who gave samples were healthy bone marrow donors. With respect to this clone: Its target is not known.

Trimming at V came to 4 bases and at J to 5 bases, leaving 5 bases not matched to a gene. This CDR3 contains 13 residues. Germline-derived CDR1 and CDR2 are SGHTS and YDEGEE. Material: PBMCs. This chain links TRBV5-8 with TRBJ1-1; 7 bases map to TRBD1. This sequence was found in a man aged 25-45 years in good health and CMV-seronegative. The CDR3: CASSHNRGTEAFF. The CDR3 DNA sequence: TGTGCCAGCAGCCACAACAGGGGAACTGAAGCTTTCTTT.